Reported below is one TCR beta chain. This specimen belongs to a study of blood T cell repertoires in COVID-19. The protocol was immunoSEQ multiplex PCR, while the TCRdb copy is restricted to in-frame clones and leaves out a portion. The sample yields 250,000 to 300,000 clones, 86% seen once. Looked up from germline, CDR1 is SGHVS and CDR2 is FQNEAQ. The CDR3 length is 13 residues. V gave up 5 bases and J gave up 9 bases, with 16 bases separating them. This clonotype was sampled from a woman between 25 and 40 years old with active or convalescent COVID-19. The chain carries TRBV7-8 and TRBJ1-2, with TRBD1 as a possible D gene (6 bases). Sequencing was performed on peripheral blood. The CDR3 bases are TGTGCCAGCAGCACACAGAGAAGGGGGAGCTACACCTTC. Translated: CASSTQRRGSYTF.